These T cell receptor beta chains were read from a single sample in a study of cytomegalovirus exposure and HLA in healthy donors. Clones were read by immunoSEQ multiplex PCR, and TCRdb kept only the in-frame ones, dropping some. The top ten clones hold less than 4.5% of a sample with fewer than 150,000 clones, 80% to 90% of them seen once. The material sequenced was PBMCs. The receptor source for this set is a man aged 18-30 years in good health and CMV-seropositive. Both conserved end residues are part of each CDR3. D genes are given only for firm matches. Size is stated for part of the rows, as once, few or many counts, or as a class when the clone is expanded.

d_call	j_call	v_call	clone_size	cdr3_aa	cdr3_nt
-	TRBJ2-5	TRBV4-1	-	CASSQDLRLASQETQYF	TGCGCCAGCAGCCAAGATCTGAGGCTAGCGTCTCAAGAGACCCAGTACTTC
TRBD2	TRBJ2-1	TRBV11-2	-	CASRGGTSAFEQFF	TGTGCCAGCAGGGGCGGGACTAGCGCCTTTGAGCAGTTCTTC
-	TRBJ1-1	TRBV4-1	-	CASSSQGSMNTEAFF	TGCGCCAGCAGCTCGCAGGGAAGTATGAACACTGAAGCTTTCTTT
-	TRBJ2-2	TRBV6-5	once	CASQPLANTGELFF	TGTGCCAGCCAACCCTTAGCCAACACCGGGGAGCTGTTTTTT
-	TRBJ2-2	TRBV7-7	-	CASSLRVQGNSGELFF	TGTGCTAGCAGCTTACGGGTACAGGGTAACTCCGGGGAGCTGTTTTTT
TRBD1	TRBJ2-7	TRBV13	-	CASSLVTGGRNEQYF	TGTGCCAGCAGCTTGGTGACAGGGGGCAGGAACGAGCAGTACTTC
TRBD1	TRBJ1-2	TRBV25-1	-	CASSEGQGSYGYTF	TGTGCCAGCAGTGAGGGACAGGGGAGCTATGGCTACACCTTC
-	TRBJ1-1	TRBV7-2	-	CASSLGRRKMNTEAFF	TGTGCCAGCAGCTTAGGGAGGCGGAAGATGAACACTGAAGCTTTCTTT
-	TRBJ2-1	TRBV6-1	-	CASSEAPGTYNEQFF	TGTGCCAGCAGTGAAGCGCCGGGAACATACAATGAGCAGTTCTTC
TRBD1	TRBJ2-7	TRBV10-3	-	CAISRDSAYEQYF	TGTGCCATCAGCCGGGACAGTGCCTACGAGCAGTACTTC
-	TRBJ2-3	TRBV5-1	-	CASSLEQGPTDTQYF	TGCGCCAGCAGCTTGGAACAGGGCCCCACAGATACGCAGTATTTT
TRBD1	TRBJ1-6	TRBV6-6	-	CASSGLGTGSYSPLHF	TGTGCCAGCAGTGGTTTGGGGACAGGGAGTTATTCACCCCTCCACTTT
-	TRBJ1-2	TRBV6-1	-	CASSEDHYGSLYGYTF	TGTGCCAGCAGTGAAGATCACTACGGAAGCCTCTATGGCTACACCTTC
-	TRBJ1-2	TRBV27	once	CASSIKQGIRNGYTF	TGTGCCAGCAGTATAAAACAGGGAATTCGGAATGGCTACACCTTC
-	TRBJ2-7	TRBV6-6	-	CASSYAGAYEQYF	TGTGCCAGCAGTTACGCAGGGGCCTACGAGCAGTACTTC